These 10 T cell receptor beta chains were sequenced from one sample in a study of graft-versus-host responses after intestinal transplantation. The protocol was immunoSEQ multiplex PCR, while the TCRdb copy is restricted to in-frame clones and leaves out a portion. Among 80,000 to 100,000 clones listed, more than 85% were seen once. Their recognized antigens are unknown. The sample in question was unstimulated CD4+ T cells sorted from spleen or lymph node cells, obtained before intestinal transplant. The receptors come from a human donor who received an intestinal transplant.

The chain carries TRBV2 and TRBJ2-7, with TRBD1 matching over 8 bases. The CDR3 is 17 residues long. Looked up from germline, CDR1 is SNHLY and CDR2 is FYNNEI. V was pared by 5 bases and J by 2 bases, with 14 bases of the junction left unmatched. The CDR3: CASSRENKDREAYEQYF. CDR3 nucleotide sequence: TGTGCCAGCAGTCGCGAGAATAAGGACAGGGAGGCCTACGAGCAGTACTTC.

The chain has TRBV7-9 and TRBJ2-2, with TRBD1 identical over 9 bases. V trimming: 3 bases; J trimming: 6 bases; junction bases outside the gene matches: 2. CDR1 is SEHNR and CDR2 is FQNEAQ in the germline V gene (reference sequence). This CDR3 comprises 14 residues. The CDR3 reads CASSLGQGSGELFF. For the CDR3, the DNA is TGTGCCAGCAGCTTGGGACAGGGATCCGGGGAGCTGTTTTTT. The variable domain in full, completed from reference TRBV7-9 and TRBJ2-2, reads DTGVSQNPRHKITKRGQNVTFRCDPISEHNRLYWYRQTLGQGPEFLTYFQNEAQLEKSRLLSDRFSAERPKGSFSTLEIQRTEQGDSAMYLCASSLGQGSGELFFGEGSRLTVL.

This clone has just one count. This chain links TRBV11-2 with TRBJ2-1; D gene unclear. CDR1 and CDR2 from the germline V gene are SGHAT and FQNNGV. V was cut by 4 bases and J by 0 bases, with 13 bases left in between. This CDR3 has 16 amino acids. The CDR3 nucleotides are TGTGCCAGCAGCTCACTCGGTGAGCTCTCCTACAATGAGCAGTTCTTC. Encoded protein: CASSSLGELSYNEQFF.

The J gene is TRBJ2-5, the V gene TRBV11-2, with 8 bases aligning to TRBD2. In germline, CDR1 is SGHAT, CDR2 FQNNGV. V shed 5 bases and J 1 base; nucleotides not matched to a gene: 3. The CDR3 totals 14 residues. This CDR3 is CASSIGGAQETQYF. The CDR3 region has the DNA TGTGCCAGCAGCATCGGGGGGGCCCAAGAGACCCAGTACTTC.

V usage is TRBV21-1 and J usage is TRBJ2-5; the table's D gene call, TRBD1, was not cross checked with the DNA. TRBJ2-7 matches the DNA end more closely, so the J call is doubtful. TRBV21-1 is listed as a pseudogene. This CDR3 has 15 residues. In DNA, the CDR3 is TGTGCCAGCAGCGAAGCAACAGGGAGCTCCTACGAGCAGTACTTC. It is translated as CASSEATGSSYEQYF.

Worth noting for this clone: Different DNA sequences within this sample yield the same CDR3. The J gene is TRBJ2-7, the V gene TRBV9; a possible D gene is TRBD1 (5 bases). This CDR3 has 15 residues. Trimming took off 0 bases at V and 1 base at J, with 11 bases between the two ends. Germline CDR1 reads SGDLS; CDR2 reads YYNGEE. The CDR3 bases are TGTGCCAGCAGCGTAGGCCCAACAGGATCCTACGAGCAGTACTTC. Translated, it gives CASSVGPTGSYEQYF.

The rearrangement links TRBV6-5 to TRBJ2-3, with D unclear. This CDR3 comprises 15 residues. Germline V gene data show CDR1 as MNHEY and CDR2 as SVGAGI. V lost 5 bases and J 6 bases, leaving 18 bases between the germline ends. The CDR3 DNA follows: TGTGCCAGCAGTCCGCTCTGGGCAGGTCGGGATACGCAGTATTTT. Translated, it gives CASSPLWAGRDTQYF.

This chain links TRBV5-1 with TRBJ2-5, with 9 bases aligning to TRBD1. V gave up 4 bases and J gave up 5 bases; unmatched junction bases: 6. CDR1 is SGHRS and CDR2 is YFSETQ in the germline V gene. The length of the CDR3 is 14 residues. The CDR3 nucleotides are TGCGCCAGCAGCCAGGGACAGGGTTTGGAGACCCAGTACTTC. Translated: CASSQGQGLETQYF.

This clone is a singleton in its sample. This sequence joins TRBV28 and TRBJ2-1; TRBD2 aligns across 7 bases. V shed 2 bases, J shed 4 bases, and the junction held 20 bases outside the gene matches. The CDR3 is made up of 20 amino acids. Germline V lookup: CDR1 MDHEN, CDR2 SYDVKM. The CDR3 DNA reads as TGTGCCAGCAGTTTAGTTGCGGGAGTGCCCCTTTCAGAGATATACAATGAGCAGTTCTTC. Translation gives CASSLVAGVPLSEIYNEQFF.

This clone was recorded a few times. The V gene is TRBV21-1, the J gene TRBJ1-3. TRBV21-1 counts as a pseudogene. The CDR3 runs 14 residues. The CDR3 sequence: CASNQSVSGNTIYF. The CDR3 DNA reads as TGTGCCAGCAACCAGAGCGTCTCTGGAAACACCATATATTTT.